The 27 T cell receptor beta chains presented below share a single source sample, sequenced in a study of blood T cell repertoires in COVID-19. This table comes from immunoSEQ multiplex PCR, and its TCRdb copy is limited to in-frame clones, with some not included. The data contain almost 400,000 clones, about nine tenths of them seen just once; the ten biggest clones take up 1.5% to 2%. The sequenced material came from PBMCs or T cells enriched from blood (not recorded which). These receptor sequences come from a woman aged 25 to 39 who had recovered from COVID-19.

V gene TRBV6-4 combines with J gene TRBJ2-3; 8 bases are a match to TRBD2. V shed 6 bases, J shed 0 bases, and the junction held 5 bases outside the gene matches. The germline V gene encodes CDR1 MRHNA and CDR2 SNTAGT. The CDR3 contains 15 residues. This CDR3 reads CASSKIAGSTDTQYF. Here the CDR3 DNA reads TGTGCCAGCAGCAAAATAGCGGGGAGCACAGATACGCAGTATTTT.

This sequence joins TRBV2 and TRBJ1-1, with D tentatively TRBD1 (5 bases). CDR3 length: 14 amino acids. The germline gives CDR1 SNHLY, CDR2 FYNNEI. The germline V and J ends were trimmed by 6 bases and 1 base, with 12 bases remaining between them. The CDR3 DNA sequence: TGTGCCAGCAGCCCTGTTAGGGGGAACACTGAAGCTTTCTTT. Amino acids: CASSPVRGNTEAFF.

The chain has TRBV27 and TRBJ2-1; 8 bases agree with TRBD2. V was pared by 6 bases and J by 7 bases, with 14 bases of the junction left unmatched. The CDR3 spans 16 residues. Germline V lookup: CDR1 MNHEY, CDR2 SMNVEV (reference sequence). CDR3 protein: CASSSLGTGGGNEQFF. The CDR3 DNA is TGTGCCAGCAGCTCCCTTGGGACGGGAGGGGGTAATGAGCAGTTCTTC.

This clone is a singleton in its sample. The chain has TRBV19 and TRBJ2-7; D may be TRBD1 (7 bases). The germline CDR1 and CDR2 sequences are LNHDA and SQIVND (reference sequence). Trimming stripped 7 bases from V and 6 bases from J, with 16 bases between. The CDR3 covers 13 residues. CDR3 DNA: TGTGCCAGTACTGAGGAGGGGGCGACCGAGCAGTACTTC. Amino acids: CASTEEGATEQYF.

V gene TRBV4-1 combines with J gene TRBJ1-2; no clear D gene. From germline, CDR1 is MGHRA and CDR2 YSYEKL. This CDR3 has 15 residues. V was clipped by 2 bases and J by 7 bases, with 17 bases between them. The CDR3 coding sequence is TGCGCCAGCAGCCAACATCCCGGTTTTAAACGTGGCTACACCTTC. Translated: CASSQHPGFKRGYTF.

The rearrangement links TRBV9 to TRBJ2-5, with TRBD1 matching 10 bases. Germline V gene lookup returns CDR1 SGDLS and CDR2 YYNGEE. J was trimmed by 4 bases and V by 2 bases; bases with no gene match: 5. The CDR3 sequence is 15 residues long. The CDR3: CASSVRQGAGETQYF. CDR3 nucleotide sequence: TGTGCCAGCAGCGTTCGACAGGGGGCGGGAGAGACCCAGTACTTC. Full variable domain (missing parts from reference TRBV9 and TRBJ2-5): DSGVTQTPKHLITATGQRVTLRCSPRSGDLSVYWYQQSLDQGLQFLIQYYNGEERAKGNILERFSAQQFPDLHSELNLSSLELGDSALYFCASSVRQGAGETQYFGPGTRLLVL.

The J gene is TRBJ1-2, the V gene TRBV19, with 7 bases that match TRBD1. The CDR3 covers 16 residues. Germline V lookup: CDR1 LNHDA, CDR2 SQIVND (reference sequence). With V trimmed by 1 base and J by 5 bases, 10 bases remained unmatched. The CDR3 region is CASSIGGDSSIYGYTF. In DNA form, the CDR3 reads TGTGCCAGTAGTATAGGAGGGGACAGCTCCATTTATGGCTACACCTTC.

The gene calls are TRBV6-5 and TRBJ1-5; D uncertain. Trimming removed 6 bases at V and 6 bases at J, with 18 bases between. The CDR3 runs to 15 residues. Germline V CDR1 and CDR2: MNHEY, SVGAGI. CDR3 nucleotides: TGTGCCAGCAGCCCCGTGTCCATGAGAGGTCAGCCCCAGCATTTT. This translates into CASSPVSMRGQPQHF.

The V call is TRBV18, the J call TRBJ1-4; 8 bases fit TRBD1. The CDR3 covers 14 residues. Losses at the gene ends were 2 bases for V and 10 bases for J; bases not matched to a gene: 6. Germline V gene lookup returns CDR1 KGHSH and CDR2 LQKENI. The DNA for the CDR3 is TGTGCCAGCTCACCAACGCAAGGACAGGGAAAACTGTTTTTT. Encoded protein: CASSPTQGQGKLFF. The variable domain in full, completed from reference TRBV18 and TRBJ1-4, reads NAGVMQNPRHLVRRRGQEARLRCSPMKGHSHVYWYRQLPEEGLKFMVYLQKENIIDESGMPKERFSAEFPKEGPSILRIQQVVRGDSAAYFCASSPTQGQGKLFFGSGTQLSVL.

The chain carries TRBV28 and TRBJ2-3; maybe TRBD2 (6 bases). V was trimmed by 5 bases and J by 1 base, leaving 22 bases between them. The germline V gene has CDR1 MDHEN and CDR2 SYDVKM. The CDR3 runs to 18 residues. CDR3 bases: TGTGCCAGCAGTCCCGACTTTAGCGGCCCACGGGGCACAGATACGCAGTATTTT. It specifies CASSPDFSGPRGTDTQYF. The full variable domain, in which reference TRBV28 and TRBJ2-3 provide the parts outside the CDR3, is DVKVTQSSRYLVKRTGEKVFLECVQDMDHENMFWYRQDPGLGLRLIYFSYDVKMKEKGDIPEGYSVSREKKERFSLILESASTNQTSMYLCASSPDFSGPRGTDTQYFGPGTRLTVL.

CDR3 amino acids: CASNEPGQGSGANVLTF. For the CDR3, the DNA is TGTGCCAGCAATGAACCGGGACAGGGCTCTGGGGCCAACGTCCTGACTTTC. The V call is TRBV28, the J call TRBJ2-6; 9 bases fit TRBD1. This CDR3 region has 17 residues. V lost 7 bases and J lost 0; bases outside the gene matches: 7. Germline CDR1 and CDR2: MDHEN and SYDVKM.

The J gene is TRBJ1-1, the V gene TRBV18; 7 bases line up with TRBD1. CDR1 is KGHSH and CDR2 is LQKENI in the germline V gene. After removal of 2 bases from V and 6 bases from J, the junction contained 9 bases not matched to a gene. CDR3 size: 15 residues. This chain's CDR3 is CASSPVFTQGPEAFF. DNA for the CDR3: TGTGCCAGCTCACCAGTATTCACACAGGGGCCTGAAGCTTTCTTT.

CDR3 sequence reads: CASSSTAGGTGELFF. CDR3 nucleotide sequence: TGCGCCAGCAGCTCCACTGCAGGGGGCACCGGGGAGCTGTTTTTT. This chain links TRBV5-1 with TRBJ2-2; 7 bases line up with TRBD1. With 3 bases clipped from V and 4 bases from J, the junction kept 6 bases outside the gene matches. The CDR3 is 15 amino acids. Germline V gives CDR1 SGHRS, CDR2 YFSETQ.

J is TRBJ1-1 and V is TRBV29-1; D unresolved. Trimming shortened V by 6 bases and J by 2 bases, and 10 bases separated the two germline ends. CDR3 size: 12 residues. CDR1 and CDR2 (germline): SQVTM, ANQGSEA. The CDR3 protein is CSVDPGNTEAFF. Here the CDR3 DNA reads TGCAGCGTAGACCCAGGAAACACTGAAGCTTTCTTT. Together with reference TRBV29-1 and TRBJ1-1, the CDR3 gives the full variable domain: SAVISQKPSRDICQRGTSLTIQCQVDSQVTMMFWYRQQPGQSLTLIATANQGSEATYESGFVIDKFPISRPNLTFSTLTVSNMSPEDSSIYLCSVDPGNTEAFFGQGTRLTVV.

Turning to this clone: This specimen includes other DNA sequences encoding the same CDR3. This chain links TRBV7-9 with TRBJ1-5; 8 bases map to TRBD1. This CDR3 has 14 amino acids. J lost 4 bases, V lost 3 bases, and 2 bases had no gene match. From germline, CDR1 is SEHNR and CDR2 FQNEAQ (reference sequence). CDR3 sequence: CASSLGQVNQPQHF. The CDR3 bases are TGTGCCAGCAGCTTGGGACAGGTAAATCAGCCCCAGCATTTT.

The chain uses TRBV7-3 and TRBJ2-1; a weak D match, TRBD2 (5 bases). V lost 4 bases and J 8 bases, leaving 9 bases between the germline ends. Germline V gene lookup returns CDR1 SGHTA and CDR2 FQGTGA. The length of the CDR3 is 12 residues. The CDR3 sequence: CASSSAGDEQFF. The DNA of the CDR3 is TGTGCCAGCAGCTCCGCCGGGGATGAGCAGTTCTTC. The full variable domain, completed using reference TRBV7-3 and TRBJ2-1, is GAGVSQTPSNKVTEKGKYVELRCDPISGHTALYWYRQSLGQGPEFLIYFQGTGAADDSGLPNDRFFAVRPEGSVSTLKIQRTERGDSAVYLCASSSAGDEQFFGPGTRLTVL.

The chain uses TRBV6-5 and TRBJ1-1; a weak D match, TRBD1 (6 bases). Germline CDR1 reads MNHEY; CDR2 reads SVGAGI. Trimming removed 5 bases from V and 8 bases from J, with 18 bases in between. The CDR3 is made up of 14 amino acids. CDR3 residues: CASSPGTPDGEAFF. As DNA, the CDR3 is TGTGCCAGCAGTCCCGGGACACCCGATGGGGAAGCTTTCTTT.

The rearrangement uses TRBV27 and TRBJ1-5; D might be TRBD1 (5 bases). The length of the CDR3 is 16 residues. The V and J ends lost 2 bases and 0 bases respectively, with 11 bases between them. Germline-derived CDR1 and CDR2 are MNHEY and SMNVEV (reference sequence). The CDR3 nucleotides read TGTGCCAGCAGTTTAAGGACACCGGATAGCAATCAGCCCCAGCATTTT. Translating gives CASSLRTPDSNQPQHF.

The chain couples TRBV27 to TRBJ1-4; TRBD1 is a possible D gene (6 bases). The CDR3 covers 15 residues. Trimming took off 3 bases at V and 3 bases at J, with 11 bases between the two ends. Germline CDR1 and CDR2: MNHEY and SMNVEV (reference sequence). CDR3 bases: TGTGCCAGCAGTTTTAGGGGGGGCCCTAATGAAAAACTGTTTTTT. This encodes CASSFRGGPNEKLFF.

This clone has a single count. The chain couples TRBV27 to TRBJ1-5; no reliable D call. Trimming took off 0 bases at V and 4 bases at J, with 7 bases between the two ends. The CDR3 has 14 residues. In germline, CDR1 is MNHEY, CDR2 SMNVEV (reference sequence). The CDR3 protein is CASSLSPGNQPQHF. CDR3 sequence (DNA): TGTGCCAGCAGTTTATCGCCCGGGAATCAGCCCCAGCATTTT.

The V and J genes are TRBV7-8 and TRBJ2-5; D uncertain. Trimming shortened V by 5 bases and J by 4 bases, and 11 bases separated the two germline ends. Germline CDR1 is SGHVS and CDR2 is FQNEAQ. This CDR3 is built from 13 residues. The CDR3 reads CASSLLSVETQYF. CDR3 DNA sequence: TGTGCCAGCAGCCTGTTGTCTGTAGAGACCCAGTACTTC.

The chain recombines TRBV9 with TRBJ2-3; 9 positions agree with TRBD2. Unmatched junction bases numbered 10, after V lost 4 bases and J lost 7 bases. Germline V gene sequence: CDR1 SGDLS, CDR2 YYNGEE. The CDR3 has 15 amino acids. CDR3 nucleotide sequence: TGTGCCAGCAGCCCCGGGACTAGCAATGGATATACGCAGTATTTT. As protein: CASSPGTSNGYTQYF.

V gene TRBV28 combines with J gene TRBJ2-7, with 7 bases aligning to TRBD2. Per the germline V gene, CDR1 is MDHEN and CDR2 is SYDVKM. V was pared by 5 bases and J by 1 base, with 8 bases of the junction left unmatched. The length of the CDR3 is 15 residues. The CDR3 spells CASSPPRDYSYEQYF. The CDR3 coding sequence is TGTGCCAGCAGTCCCCCCCGGGACTATTCCTACGAGCAGTACTTC.

The chain joins TRBV30 to TRBJ2-3; 9 bases are shared with TRBD2. The CDR3 sequence is 15 residues long. J gave up 2 bases and V 2 bases, and 5 bases lay outside the gene matches. Per germline, CDR1 GTSNPN and CDR2 SVGIG (reference sequence). CDR3 sequence reads: CAWSRRGGYTDTQYF. CDR3 bases: TGTGCCTGGAGTAGGCGGGGGGGCTACACAGATACGCAGTATTTT.

The chain recombines TRBV5-4 with TRBJ1-3, with D possibly being TRBD1 (6 bases). V was clipped by 5 bases and J by 3 bases, with 18 bases between them. There are 16 residues in the CDR3. Germline assignment: CDR1 SGHNT and CDR2 YYREEE (reference sequence). The CDR3 sequence: CASSSVAGARGNTIYF. The CDR3 nucleotides are TGTGCCAGCAGTTCCGTCGCGGGGGCTCGTGGAAACACCATATATTTT.

The chain is built from TRBV5-1 and TRBJ1-4; perhaps TRBD1 as D (6 bases). Germline CDR1 reads SGHRS; CDR2 reads YFSETQ. CDR3 size: 14 residues. V was trimmed by 5 bases and J by 8 bases, leaving 16 bases between them. CDR3 DNA sequence: TGCGCCAGCAGTTTACAGGGTCCCGAGGAAAAACTGTTTTTT. Its protein product is CASSLQGPEEKLFF.

The rearrangement joins TRBV19 to TRBJ2-5; TRBD2 might be the D (6 bases). The CDR3 totals 15 residues. Trimming took 5 bases from V and 1 from J, leaving 14 bases between them. The V gene's germline CDR1 is LNHDA and CDR2 SQIVND (reference sequence). CDR3 residues: CASSVGGTGQETQYF. CDR3 DNA: TGTGCCAGTAGTGTGGGGGGAACAGGCCAAGAGACCCAGTACTTC.